The present entry profiles one T cell receptor (beta chain) with its context. This sample stems from a study of OX40 agonist ivuxolimab in advanced cancers. Blood sampling was done at baseline, cycle 4 day 1, and cycle 7 day 1. The V gene's germline CDR1 is SGHTA and CDR2 FQGNSA. The CDR3 consists of 15 residues. V was pared by 4 bases and J by 5 bases, with 5 bases of the junction left unmatched. Here immunoSEQ multiplex PCR was the method, and the copy in TCRdb shows in-frame clones only, minus some. The table lists about 50,000 clones, about 84% of them singletons. The chain combines TRBV7-2 with TRBJ2-1; TRBD2 aligns across 10 bases. This TCR was recovered from an adult with an advanced solid tumor such as melanoma, head and neck, liver or kidney cancer. The sample was CD4+ or CD8+ T cells sorted from blood, taken in a trial of the OX40 agonist ivuxolimab. The CDR3 loop is CASSWLAGDNNEQFF. The CDR3 coding sequence is TGTGCCAGCAGCTGGCTAGCGGGGGATAACAATGAGCAGTTCTTC.